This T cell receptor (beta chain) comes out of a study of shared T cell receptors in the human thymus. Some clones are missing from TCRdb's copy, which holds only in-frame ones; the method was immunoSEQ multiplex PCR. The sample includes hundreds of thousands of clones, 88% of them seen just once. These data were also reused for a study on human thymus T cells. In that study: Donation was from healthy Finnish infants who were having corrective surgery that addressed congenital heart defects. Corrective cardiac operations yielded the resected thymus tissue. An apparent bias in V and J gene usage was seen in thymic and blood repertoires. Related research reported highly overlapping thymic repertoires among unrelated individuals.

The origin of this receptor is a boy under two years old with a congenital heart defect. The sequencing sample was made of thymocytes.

The CDR3 DNA reads as TGTGCCAGCAGTTTTGACCGGAGGACTAATGAAAAACTGTTTTTT. Its translation: CASSFDRRTNEKLFF. V is TRBV28 and J is TRBJ1-4; no firm D call. Germline V lookup: CDR1 MDHEN, CDR2 SYDVKM. The CDR3 has 15 amino acids. Trimming removed 3 bases from V and 2 bases from J, with 10 bases in between.